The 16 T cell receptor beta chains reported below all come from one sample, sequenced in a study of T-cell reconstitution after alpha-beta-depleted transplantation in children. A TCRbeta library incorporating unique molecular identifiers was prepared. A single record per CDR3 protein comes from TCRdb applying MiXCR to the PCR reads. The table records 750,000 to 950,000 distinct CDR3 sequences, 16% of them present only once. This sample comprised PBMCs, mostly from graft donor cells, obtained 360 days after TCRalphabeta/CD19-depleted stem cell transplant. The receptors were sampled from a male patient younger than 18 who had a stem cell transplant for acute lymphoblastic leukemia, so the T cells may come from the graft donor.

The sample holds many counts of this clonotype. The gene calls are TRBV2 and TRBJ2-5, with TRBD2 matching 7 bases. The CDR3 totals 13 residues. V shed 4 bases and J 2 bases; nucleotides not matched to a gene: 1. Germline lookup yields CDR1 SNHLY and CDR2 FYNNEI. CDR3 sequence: CASSGTRQETQYF. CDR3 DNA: TGTGCCAGCAGTGGGACTAGACAAGAGACCCAGTACTTC.

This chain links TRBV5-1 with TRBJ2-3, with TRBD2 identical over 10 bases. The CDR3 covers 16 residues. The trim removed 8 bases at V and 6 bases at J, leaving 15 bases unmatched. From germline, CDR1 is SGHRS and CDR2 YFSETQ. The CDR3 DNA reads TGCGCCAGTACACGGCCAGCGGGAGGGCCGGGGGATACGCAGTATTTT. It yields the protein CASTRPAGGPGDTQYF.

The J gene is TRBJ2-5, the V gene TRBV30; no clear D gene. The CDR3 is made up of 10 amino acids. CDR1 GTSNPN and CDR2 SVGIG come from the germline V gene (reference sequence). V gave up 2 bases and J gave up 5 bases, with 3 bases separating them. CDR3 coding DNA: TGTGCCTGGAGTTCCGAGACCCAGTACTTC. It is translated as CAWSSETQYF.

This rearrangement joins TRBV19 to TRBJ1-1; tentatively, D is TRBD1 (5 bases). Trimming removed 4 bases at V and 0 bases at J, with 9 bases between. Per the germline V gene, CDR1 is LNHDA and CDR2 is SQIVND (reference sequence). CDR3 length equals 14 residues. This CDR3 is CASSTGFMNTEAFF. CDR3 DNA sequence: TGTGCCAGTAGTACAGGGTTCATGAACACTGAAGCTTTCTTT.

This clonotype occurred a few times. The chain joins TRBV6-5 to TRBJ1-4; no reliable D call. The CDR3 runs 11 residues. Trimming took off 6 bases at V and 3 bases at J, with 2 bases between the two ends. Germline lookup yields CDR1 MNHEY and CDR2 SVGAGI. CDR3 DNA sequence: TGTGCCAGCAGCGCTAATGAAAAACTGTTTTTT. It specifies CASSANEKLFF.

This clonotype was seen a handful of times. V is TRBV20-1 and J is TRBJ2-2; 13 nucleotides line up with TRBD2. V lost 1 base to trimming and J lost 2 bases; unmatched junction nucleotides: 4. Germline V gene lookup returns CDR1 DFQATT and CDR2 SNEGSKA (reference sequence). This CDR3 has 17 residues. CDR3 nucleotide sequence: TGCAGTGCTAGAGGGAGGACTAGCGGGGGAAACACCGGGGAGCTGTTTTTT. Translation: CSARGRTSGGNTGELFF.

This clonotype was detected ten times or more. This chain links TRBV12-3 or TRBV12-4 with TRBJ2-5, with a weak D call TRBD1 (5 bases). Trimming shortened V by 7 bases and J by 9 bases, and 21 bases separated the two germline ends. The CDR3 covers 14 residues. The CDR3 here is CASTSGQGMSAQYF. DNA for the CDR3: TGTGCCAGCACCTCCGGGCAGGGAATGTCGGCCCAGTACTTC.

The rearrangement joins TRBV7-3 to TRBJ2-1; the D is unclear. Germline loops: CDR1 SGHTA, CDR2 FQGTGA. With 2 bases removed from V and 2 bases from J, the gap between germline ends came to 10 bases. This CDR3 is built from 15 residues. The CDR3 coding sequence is TGTGCCAGCAGCTTAGCACACCGAACCTACAATGAGCAGTTCTTC. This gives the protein CASSLAHRTYNEQFF.

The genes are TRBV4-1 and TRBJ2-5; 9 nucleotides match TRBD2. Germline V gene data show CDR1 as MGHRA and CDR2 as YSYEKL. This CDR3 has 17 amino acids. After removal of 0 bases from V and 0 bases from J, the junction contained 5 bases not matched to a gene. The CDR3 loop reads CASSQDASGNYQETQYF. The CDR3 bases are TGCGCCAGCAGCCAAGATGCTAGCGGGAATTACCAAGAGACCCAGTACTTC.

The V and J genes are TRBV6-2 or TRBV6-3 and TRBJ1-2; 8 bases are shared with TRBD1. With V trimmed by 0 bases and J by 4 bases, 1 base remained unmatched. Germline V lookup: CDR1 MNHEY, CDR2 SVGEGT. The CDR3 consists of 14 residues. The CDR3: CASSYSGQVYGYTF. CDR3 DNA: TGTGCCAGCAGTTACTCGGGACAGGTCTATGGCTACACCTTC.

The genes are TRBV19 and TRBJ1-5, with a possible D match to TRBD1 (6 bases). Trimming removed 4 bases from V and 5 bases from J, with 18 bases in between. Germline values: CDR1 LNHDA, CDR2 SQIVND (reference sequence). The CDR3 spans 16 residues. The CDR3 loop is CASSRVRGAGDQPQHF. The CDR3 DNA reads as TGTGCCAGTAGTAGGGTCCGGGGGGCCGGTGATCAGCCCCAGCATTTT. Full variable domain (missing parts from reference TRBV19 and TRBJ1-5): DGGITQSPKYLFRKEGQNVTLSCEQNLNHDAMYWYRQDPGQGLRLIYYSQIVNDFQKGDIAEGYSVSREKKESFPLTVTSAQKNPTAFYLCASSRVRGAGDQPQHFGDGTRLSIL.

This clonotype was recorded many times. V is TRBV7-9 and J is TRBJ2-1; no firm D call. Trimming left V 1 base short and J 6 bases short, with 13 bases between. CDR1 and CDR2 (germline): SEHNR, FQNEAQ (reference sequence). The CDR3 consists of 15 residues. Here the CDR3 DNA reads TGTGCCAGCAGCTTAGTCAATTCCGTATTCAATGAGCAGTTCTTC. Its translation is CASSLVNSVFNEQFF.

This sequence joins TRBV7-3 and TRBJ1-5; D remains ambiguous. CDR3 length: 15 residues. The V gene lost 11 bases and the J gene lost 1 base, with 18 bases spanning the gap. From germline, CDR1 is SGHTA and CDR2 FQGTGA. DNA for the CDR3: TGTGCCGCAGTTAATGTACGGGGAAGCAATCAGCCCCAGCATTTT. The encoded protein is CAAVNVRGSNQPQHF.

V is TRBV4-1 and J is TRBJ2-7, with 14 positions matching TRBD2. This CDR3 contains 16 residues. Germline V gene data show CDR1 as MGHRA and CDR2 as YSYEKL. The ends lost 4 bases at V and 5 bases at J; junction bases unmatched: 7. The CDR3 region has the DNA TGCGCCAGCAGCCGAACGGGACTAGCGGGAGTTAACGAGCAGTACTTC. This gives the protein CASSRTGLAGVNEQYF.

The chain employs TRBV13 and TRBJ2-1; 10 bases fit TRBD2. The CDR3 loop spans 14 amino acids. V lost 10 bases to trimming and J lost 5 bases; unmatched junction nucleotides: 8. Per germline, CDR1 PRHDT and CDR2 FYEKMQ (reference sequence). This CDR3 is CATTRLAGDNEQFF. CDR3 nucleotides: TGTGCCACTACCCGGCTAGCGGGAGACAATGAGCAGTTCTTC.

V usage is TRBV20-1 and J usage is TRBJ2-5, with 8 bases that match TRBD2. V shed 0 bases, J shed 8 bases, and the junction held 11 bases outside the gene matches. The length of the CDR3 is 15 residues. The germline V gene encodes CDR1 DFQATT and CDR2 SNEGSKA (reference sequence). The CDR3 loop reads CSARDPGLAERTQYF. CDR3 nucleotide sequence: TGCAGTGCTAGAGATCCAGGACTAGCTGAGAGAACCCAGTACTTC.